The next 9 T cell receptor beta chains were all read from a single sample in a study of blood T cell repertoires in COVID-19. This table comes from immunoSEQ multiplex PCR, and its TCRdb copy is limited to in-frame clones, with some not included. The sample lists 100,000 to 150,000 clones, about four fifths occurring once. What was sequenced was peripheral blood. The source is a man older than 75 with active or convalescent COVID-19.

This clone was observed once. V and J are TRBV4-1 and TRBJ2-3, with TRBD1 identical over 8 bases. After removal of 3 bases from V and 0 bases from J, the junction contained 2 bases not matched to a gene. Germline CDR1 reads MGHRA; CDR2 reads YSYEKL. This CDR3 comprises 15 residues. The CDR3 DNA sequence: TGCGCCAGCAGCCAGTACAGGGGGAGCACAGATACGCAGTATTTT. Protein: CASSQYRGSTDTQYF.

This clone was seen only a few times. For the CDR3, the DNA is TGTGCCAGTAGAAACAGGGGGAGTAGCTATGGCTACACCTTC. Translating it yields CASRNRGSSYGYTF. The chain uses TRBV19 and TRBJ1-2, with 8 bases that match TRBD1. This CDR3 has 14 amino acids. J lost 4 bases, V lost 6 bases, and 7 bases had no gene match. The V gene's germline CDR1 is LNHDA and CDR2 SQIVND (reference sequence). Based on the CDR3 plus reference TRBV19 and TRBJ1-2, the full variable domain is DGGITQSPKYLFRKEGQNVTLSCEQNLNHDAMYWYRQDPGQGLRLIYYSQIVNDFQKGDIAEGYSVSREKKESFPLTVTSAQKNPTAFYLCASRNRGSSYGYTFGSGTRLTVV.

The chain couples TRBV4-3 to TRBJ1-2; no definite D call. Per germline, CDR1 LGHNA and CDR2 YSLEER. CDR3 length: 16 amino acids. V lost 1 base and J 2 bases, leaving 14 bases between the germline ends. The chain's CDR3 is CASSQGVQAANYGYTF. The CDR3 nucleotides are TGCGCCAGCAGCCAAGGGGTGCAGGCCGCCAACTATGGCTACACCTTC.

This sequence joins TRBV6-2 or TRBV6-3 and TRBJ2-4, with a possible D match to TRBD1 (5 bases). The length of the CDR3 is 15 residues. Trimming pared 6 bases from V and 0 bases from J, leaving 12 bases between. CDR1 and CDR2 (germline): MNHEY, SVGEGT. CDR3 nucleotide sequence: TGTGCCAGCAGCTTCAGGGCCCTAGCCAAAAACATTCAGTACTTC. Translation: CASSFRALAKNIQYF.

The chain links TRBV4-3 to TRBJ2-3; D might be TRBD1 (5 bases). The V and J ends lost 1 base and 8 bases respectively, with 10 bases between them. The CDR3 spans 13 residues. From germline, CDR1 is LGHNA and CDR2 YSLEER. Here the CDR3 DNA reads TGCGCCAGCAGCCAAGGGGGCGCAGGTACGCAGTATTTT. The encoded protein is CASSQGGAGTQYF.

CDR3 sequence reads: CASNRFGGSSYEQYF. Written as DNA, the CDR3 is TGTGCCAGCAACCGATTTGGAGGCTCCTCCTACGAGCAGTACTTC. The gene calls are TRBV6-5 and TRBJ2-7; weak D call: TRBD2 (5 bases). CDR3 size: 15 residues. Per germline, CDR1 MNHEY and CDR2 SVGAGI. Trimming stripped 7 bases from V and 0 bases from J, with 16 bases between.

The V gene is TRBV19, the J gene TRBJ2-3, with D tentatively TRBD2 (5 bases). The germline V gene has CDR1 LNHDA and CDR2 SQIVND (reference sequence). The CDR3 totals 13 residues. The germline V and J ends were trimmed by 3 bases and 5 bases, with 9 bases remaining between them. CDR3 loop: CASSIQEEDTQYF. CDR3 bases: TGTGCCAGTAGTATTCAGGAGGAAGATACGCAGTATTTT. The whole variable domain, remainder taken from reference TRBV19 and TRBJ2-3, is DGGITQSPKYLFRKEGQNVTLSCEQNLNHDAMYWYRQDPGQGLRLIYYSQIVNDFQKGDIAEGYSVSREKKESFPLTVTSAQKNPTAFYLCASSIQEEDTQYFGPGTRLTVL.

J is TRBJ1-5 and V is TRBV4-1; D is ambiguous. The CDR3 is 15 amino acids. V shed 2 bases and J shed 5 bases, with 13 bases lying between them. The germline gives CDR1 MGHRA, CDR2 YSYEKL. CDR3 sequence (DNA): TGCGCCAGCAGCCAAATGGCCCAGGCCCATCAGCCCCAGCATTTT. Translation gives CASSQMAQAHQPQHF.

This chain links TRBV5-6 with TRBJ1-5; maybe TRBD1 (5 bases). Germline values: CDR1 SGHDT, CDR2 YYEEEE. The CDR3 is 13 residues long. The V gene lost 7 bases and the J gene lost 4 bases, with 12 bases spanning the gap. The CDR3 spells CASCREGNQPQHF. DNA for the CDR3: TGTGCCAGCTGCAGGGAAGGGAATCAGCCCCAGCATTTT.